Following are 19 T cell receptor beta chains from one sample sequenced in a study of blood T cell repertoires in COVID-19. Generated by immunoSEQ multiplex PCR, the TCRdb table keeps only in-frame clones and is missing some. The sample lists 120,000 to 150,000 clones; 85% to 90% were seen once. The specimen sequenced was peripheral blood. These receptors came from an older woman with acute or convalescent COVID-19.

The chain links TRBV9 to TRBJ2-3; D is ambiguous. V lost 4 bases and J 2 bases, leaving 14 bases between the germline ends. The CDR3 spans 15 residues. Germline lookup yields CDR1 SGDLS and CDR2 YYNGEE. This CDR3 is CASSPGWAFTDTQYF. The CDR3 DNA sequence: TGTGCCAGCAGCCCCGGCTGGGCTTTCACAGATACGCAGTATTTT. The whole variable domain, filled in from reference TRBV9 and TRBJ2-3, reads DSGVTQTPKHLITATGQRVTLRCSPRSGDLSVYWYQQSLDQGLQFLIQYYNGEERAKGNILERFSAQQFPDLHSELNLSSLELGDSALYFCASSPGWAFTDTQYFGPGTRLTVL.

V is TRBV5-1 and J is TRBJ2-5; maybe TRBD1 (5 bases). The ends were cut back, 0 bases at V and 5 bases at J, with 17 bases in the middle. The CDR3 consists of 16 residues. Germline V lookup: CDR1 SGHRS, CDR2 YFSETQ. CDR3 loop: CASSLGQGNIFETQYF. The DNA of the CDR3 is TGCGCCAGCAGCTTGGGGCAGGGTAACATATTTGAGACCCAGTACTTC.

V and J are TRBV11-3 and TRBJ1-3; no definite D call. The V and J ends lost 3 bases and 0 bases respectively, with 9 bases between them. CDR1 SGHNT and CDR2 YENEEA come from the germline V gene. The CDR3 length is 15 residues. CDR3 loop: CASSFSQSSGNTIYF. In DNA, the CDR3 is TGTGCCAGCAGCTTCTCTCAGTCCTCTGGAAACACCATATATTTT.

This chain joins TRBV15 and TRBJ2-4, with 12 bases matching TRBD2. Germline trimming cut 7 bases from V and 0 bases from J; bases unmatched to any gene: 19. CDR3 length equals 21 residues. Germline CDR1 reads LNHNV; CDR2 reads YYDKDF (reference sequence). The CDR3 DNA reads as TGTGCCACCACCGGACTAGCGGGGTCAAACGGCCCGCCGCTAGCCAAAAACATTCAGTACTTC. Encoded protein: CATTGLAGSNGPPLAKNIQYF.

The chain recombines TRBV3-1 (or the pseudogene TRBV3-2) with TRBJ1-1; 10 bases are shared with TRBD1. The ends lost 5 bases at V and 0 bases at J; junction bases unmatched: 6. Per the germline V gene, CDR1 is LGHDT and CDR2 is YNNKEL (reference sequence). CDR3 length equals 16 residues. DNA for the CDR3: TGTGCCAGCAGCAGGGACAGGGGAAGAGTGAACACTGAAGCTTTCTTT. It specifies CASSRDRGRVNTEAFF.

The rearrangement uses TRBV5-5 and TRBJ1-5; the match to TRBD1 covers 10 bases. Germline CDR1 SGHKS, CDR2 YYEKEE (reference sequence). Trimming cost V 3 bases and J 6 bases; bases outside gene matches: 9. This CDR3 has 16 residues. The CDR3 loop is CASSYWTGGPGQPQHF. CDR3 coding DNA: TGTGCCAGCAGCTATTGGACAGGGGGTCCGGGTCAGCCCCAGCATTTT. The whole variable domain, filled in from reference TRBV5-5 and TRBJ1-5, reads DAGVTQSPTHLIKTRGQQVTLRCSPISGHKSVSWYQQVLGQGPQFIFQYYEKEERGRGNFPDRFSARQFPNYSSELNVNALLLGDSALYLCASSYWTGGPGQPQHFGDGTRLSIL.

This rearrangement joins TRBV5-4 to TRBJ1-4; maybe TRBD1 (5 bases). Germline CDR1 is SGHNT and CDR2 is YYREEE (reference sequence). Trimming shortened V by 2 bases and J by 5 bases, and 10 bases separated the two germline ends. The CDR3 is 14 amino acids. DNA for the CDR3: TGTGCCAGCAGCTTAAGGCAGGGAAATGAAAAACTGTTTTTT. Translating it yields CASSLRQGNEKLFF.

This clone occurred once. V and J are TRBV6-5 and TRBJ2-2; D unresolved. The CDR3 runs 12 residues. Germline CDR1 MNHEY, CDR2 SVGAGI. The V end lost 0 bases, the J end lost 8 bases, and 4 bases lay between the germline ends. The CDR3 sequence is CASSYSRGELFF. The CDR3 nucleotides are TGTGCCAGCAGTTACTCGAGAGGGGAGCTGTTTTTT.

The CDR3 region is CASSRKLSDGQGCFAYNEQFF. The CDR3 DNA reads TGCGCCAGCAGTCGAAAGCTTTCCGACGGACAGGGGTGTTTTGCCTACAATGAGCAGTTCTTC. This rearrangement joins TRBV23-1 to TRBJ2-1, with 9 nucleotides matching TRBD1. TRBV23-1 is placed among ORFs of uncertain function. The CDR3 extends over 21 amino acids. J was trimmed by 2 bases and V by 4 bases; bases with no gene match: 21.

This clone has only a few counts. The genes are TRBV4-2 and TRBJ1-2; TRBD1 might be the D (6 bases). Per germline, CDR1 LGHNA and CDR2 YNFKEQ. V was trimmed by 4 bases and J by 2 bases, leaving 23 bases between them. The CDR3 loop spans 18 amino acids. The CDR3 nucleotides are TGTGCCAGCAGCCCTGGGGGCGGGGGGGCTTATAAGAACTATGGCTACACCTTC. It translates to CASSPGGGGAYKNYGYTF.

V and J are TRBV28 and TRBJ1-2, with D possibly matching TRBD1 (6 bases). CDR3 length: 14 amino acids. V lost 3 bases, J lost 5 bases, and 13 bases lay in between. Germline-derived CDR1 and CDR2 are MDHEN and SYDVKM. CDR3 loop: CASSLGTRTYGYTF. The CDR3 bases are TGTGCCAGCAGTTTGGGGACAAGGACTTATGGCTACACCTTC.

The chain couples TRBV6-5 to TRBJ1-2, with 10 bases identical to TRBD1. The CDR3 consists of 13 residues. V shed 6 bases and J 7 bases; nucleotides not matched to a gene: 5. Germline loops: CDR1 MNHEY, CDR2 SVGAGI. The CDR3 DNA reads TGTGCCAGCAGCTACCGGGACAGGGGTGGCTACACCTTC. It specifies CASSYRDRGGYTF.

V gene TRBV4-2 combines with J gene TRBJ2-1; 14 nucleotides agree with TRBD2. The V gene's germline CDR1 is LGHNA and CDR2 YNFKEQ. CDR3 length: 17 amino acids. V trimming: 4 bases; J trimming: 7 bases; junction bases outside the gene matches: 9. CDR3 residues: CASSPRPTSGGANEQFF. CDR3 bases: TGTGCCAGCAGCCCGCGCCCGACTAGCGGGGGGGCGAATGAGCAGTTCTTC.

The chain has TRBV10-3 and TRBJ2-4; no firm D call. CDR1 ENHRY and CDR2 SYGVKD come from the germline V gene. CDR3 length: 12 residues. The germline V and J ends were trimmed by 0 bases and 5 bases, with 2 bases remaining between them. The CDR3 loop is CAISESENIQYF. The CDR3, as DNA: TGTGCCATCAGTGAGTCCGAAAACATTCAGTACTTC.

The V gene is TRBV3-1 (or the pseudogene TRBV3-2), the J gene TRBJ1-1; weak D call: TRBD1 (6 bases). The V gene lost 2 bases and the J gene lost 6 bases, with 16 bases spanning the gap. This CDR3 region has 15 residues. The V gene's germline CDR1 is LGHDT and CDR2 YNNKEL (reference sequence). The CDR3 here is CASSQPSGARSEAFF. CDR3 in DNA: TGTGCCAGCAGCCAACCGTCAGGGGCTCGGTCTGAAGCTTTCTTT.

CDR3 sequence: CASSRTSGVAETQYF. The CDR3 DNA reads as TGTGCCAGCAGCCGGACTAGCGGGGTCGCGGAGACCCAGTACTTC. The chain is built from TRBV7-9 and TRBJ2-5, with TRBD2 matching over 12 bases. V gave up 5 bases and J gave up 5 bases; unmatched junction bases: 6. CDR1 is SEHNR and CDR2 is FQNEAQ in the germline V gene (reference sequence). The CDR3 has 15 residues.

This chain connects TRBV19 to TRBJ2-5; no clear D. Trimming shortened V by 3 bases and J by 1 base, and 6 bases separated the two germline ends. The CDR3 covers 13 residues. Looked up from germline, CDR1 is LNHDA and CDR2 is SQIVND (reference sequence). CDR3 sequence: CASSISSQETQYF. The CDR3 region has the DNA TGTGCCAGTAGTATTTCCAGCCAAGAGACCCAGTACTTC.

The chain uses TRBV6-5 and TRBJ1-2, with 11 bases fitting TRBD1. Trimming removed 6 bases from V and 7 bases from J; junction bases left unmatched: 1. CDR1 and CDR2 (germline): MNHEY, SVGAGI. The CDR3 length is 12 residues. CDR3 loop: CASSGTGGGYTF. CDR3 DNA: TGTGCCAGCAGCGGGACAGGGGGTGGCTACACCTTC.

V is TRBV19 and J is TRBJ1-5; D remains ambiguous. In germline, CDR1 is LNHDA, CDR2 SQIVND (reference sequence). With 8 bases removed from V and 2 bases from J, the gap between germline ends came to 19 bases. The CDR3 runs 16 residues. The CDR3 bases are TGTGCCAGTCAATGGTCCACGATCGCGGGCAATCAGCCCCAGCATTTT. Protein: CASQWSTIAGNQPQHF.